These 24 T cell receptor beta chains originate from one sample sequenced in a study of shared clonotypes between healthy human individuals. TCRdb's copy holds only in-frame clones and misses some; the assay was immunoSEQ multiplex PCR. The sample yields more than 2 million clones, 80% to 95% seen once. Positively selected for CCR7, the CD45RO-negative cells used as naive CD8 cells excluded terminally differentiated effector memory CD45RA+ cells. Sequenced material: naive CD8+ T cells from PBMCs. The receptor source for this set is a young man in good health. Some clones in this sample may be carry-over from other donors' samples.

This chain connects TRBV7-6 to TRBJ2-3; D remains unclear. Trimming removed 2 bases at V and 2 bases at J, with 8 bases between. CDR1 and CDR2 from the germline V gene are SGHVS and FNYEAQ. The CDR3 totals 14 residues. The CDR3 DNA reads TGTGCCAGCAGCTTATTCCGTAACACAGATACGCAGTATTTT. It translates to CASSLFRNTDTQYF.

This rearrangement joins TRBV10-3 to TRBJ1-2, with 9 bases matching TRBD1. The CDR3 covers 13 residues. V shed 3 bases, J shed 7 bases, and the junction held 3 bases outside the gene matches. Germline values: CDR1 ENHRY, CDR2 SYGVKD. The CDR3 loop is CAISERDRVGYTF. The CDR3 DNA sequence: TGTGCCATCAGTGAAAGGGACAGGGTTGGCTACACCTTC.

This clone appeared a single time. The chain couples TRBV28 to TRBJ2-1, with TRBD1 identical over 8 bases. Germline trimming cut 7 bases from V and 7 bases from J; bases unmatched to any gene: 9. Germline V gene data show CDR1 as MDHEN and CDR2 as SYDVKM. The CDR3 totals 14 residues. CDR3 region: CASKSQGAINEQFF. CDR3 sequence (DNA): TGTGCCAGCAAGAGCCAGGGGGCGATAAATGAGCAGTTCTTC.

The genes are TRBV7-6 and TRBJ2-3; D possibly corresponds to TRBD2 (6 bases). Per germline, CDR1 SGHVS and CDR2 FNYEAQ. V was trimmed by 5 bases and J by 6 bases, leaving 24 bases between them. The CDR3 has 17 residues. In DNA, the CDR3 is TGTGCCAGCAGCCGTAGCGTAGCGGTCAACTCGAGGGATACGCAGTATTTT. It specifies CASSRSVAVNSRDTQYF.

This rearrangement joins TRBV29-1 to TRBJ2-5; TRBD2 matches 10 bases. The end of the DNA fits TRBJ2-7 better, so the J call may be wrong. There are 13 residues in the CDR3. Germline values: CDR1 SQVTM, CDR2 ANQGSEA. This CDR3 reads CSVAGGSSYEQYF. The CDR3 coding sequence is TGCAGCGTAGCGGGGGGGAGCTCCTACGAGCAGTACTTC.

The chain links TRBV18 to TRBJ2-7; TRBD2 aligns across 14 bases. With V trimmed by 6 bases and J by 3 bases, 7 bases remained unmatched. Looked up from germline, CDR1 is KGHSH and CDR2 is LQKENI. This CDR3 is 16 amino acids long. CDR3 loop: CASSPRLAGGDYEQYF. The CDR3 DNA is TGTGCCAGCTCCCCCAGACTAGCGGGAGGGGACTACGAGCAGTACTTC.

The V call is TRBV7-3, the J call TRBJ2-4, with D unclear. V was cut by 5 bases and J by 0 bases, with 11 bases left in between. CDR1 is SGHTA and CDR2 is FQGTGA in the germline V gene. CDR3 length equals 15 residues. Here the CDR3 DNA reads TGTGCCAGCAGCGACAACTTAGGAGCCAAAAACATTCAGTACTTC. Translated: CASSDNLGAKNIQYF.

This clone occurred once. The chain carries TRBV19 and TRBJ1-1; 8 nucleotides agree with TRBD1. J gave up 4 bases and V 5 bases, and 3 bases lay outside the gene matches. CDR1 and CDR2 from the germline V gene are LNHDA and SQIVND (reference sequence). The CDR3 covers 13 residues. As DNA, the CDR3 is TGTGCCAGTAGTGTCACAGGGGGCACTGAAGCTTTCTTT. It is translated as CASSVTGGTEAFF.

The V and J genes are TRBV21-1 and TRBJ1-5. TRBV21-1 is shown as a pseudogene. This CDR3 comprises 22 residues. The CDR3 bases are TGTGCCAGCAGCAAAGATGGACGGGGGGGTTTCCGGGACGGACCCAGCAATCAGCCCCAGCATTTT. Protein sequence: CASSKDGRGGFRDGPSNQPQHF.

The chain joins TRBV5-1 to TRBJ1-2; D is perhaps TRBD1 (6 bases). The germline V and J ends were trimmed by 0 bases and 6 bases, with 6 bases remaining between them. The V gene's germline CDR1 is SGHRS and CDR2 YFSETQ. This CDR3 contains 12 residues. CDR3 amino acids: CASSLGQDGYTF. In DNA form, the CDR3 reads TGCGCCAGCAGCTTGGGACAGGATGGCTACACCTTC.

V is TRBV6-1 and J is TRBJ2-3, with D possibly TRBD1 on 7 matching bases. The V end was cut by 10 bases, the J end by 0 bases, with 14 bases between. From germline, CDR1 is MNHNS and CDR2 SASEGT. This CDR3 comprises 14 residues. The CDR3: CATGGQTSTDTQYF. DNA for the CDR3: TGTGCCACCGGGGGACAGACCAGCACAGATACGCAGTATTTT.

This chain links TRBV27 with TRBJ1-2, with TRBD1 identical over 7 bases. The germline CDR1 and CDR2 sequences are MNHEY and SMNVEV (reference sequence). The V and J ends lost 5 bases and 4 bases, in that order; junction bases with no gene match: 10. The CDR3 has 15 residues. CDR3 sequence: CASSVRQGPIYGYTF. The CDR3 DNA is TGTGCCAGCAGTGTCCGACAGGGACCCATCTATGGCTACACCTTC.

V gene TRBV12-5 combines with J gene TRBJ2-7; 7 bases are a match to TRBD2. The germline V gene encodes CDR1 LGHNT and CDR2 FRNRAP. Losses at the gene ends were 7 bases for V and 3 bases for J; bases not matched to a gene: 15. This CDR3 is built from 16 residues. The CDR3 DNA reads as TGTGCTAGTGCCCCCGGGGTTGGGGGGGTACTCTACGAGCAGTACTTC. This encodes CASAPGVGGVLYEQYF.

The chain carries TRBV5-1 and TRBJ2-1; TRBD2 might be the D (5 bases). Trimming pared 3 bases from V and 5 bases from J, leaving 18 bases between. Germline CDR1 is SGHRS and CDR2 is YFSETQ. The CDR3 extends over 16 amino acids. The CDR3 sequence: CASSWTAGPRHNEQFF. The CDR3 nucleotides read TGCGCCAGCAGCTGGACTGCCGGACCCCGACACAATGAGCAGTTCTTC.

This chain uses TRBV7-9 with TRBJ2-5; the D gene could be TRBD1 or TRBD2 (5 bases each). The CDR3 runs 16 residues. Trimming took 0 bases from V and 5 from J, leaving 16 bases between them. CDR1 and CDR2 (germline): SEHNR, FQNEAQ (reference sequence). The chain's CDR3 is CASSLASGRALETQYF. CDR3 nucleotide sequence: TGTGCCAGCAGCTTAGCGTCGGGACGAGCCTTGGAGACCCAGTACTTC.

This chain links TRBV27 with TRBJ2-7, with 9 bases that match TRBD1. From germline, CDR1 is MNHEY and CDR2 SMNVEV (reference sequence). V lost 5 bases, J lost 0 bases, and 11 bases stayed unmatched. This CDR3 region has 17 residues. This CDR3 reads CASSPSQGDRVSYEQYF. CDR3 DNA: TGTGCCAGCAGTCCATCTCAGGGGGACAGGGTCTCCTACGAGCAGTACTTC.

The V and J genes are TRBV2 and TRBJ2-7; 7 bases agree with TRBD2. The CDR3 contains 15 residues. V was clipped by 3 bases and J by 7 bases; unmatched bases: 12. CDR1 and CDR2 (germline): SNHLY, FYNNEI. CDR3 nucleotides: TGTGCCAGCAGTGACCGCGGCGGGGGAAGCAGGGAGCAGTACTTC. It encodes CASSDRGGGSREQYF. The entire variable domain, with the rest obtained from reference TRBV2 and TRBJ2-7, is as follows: EPEVTQTPSHQVTQMGQEVILRCVPISNHLYFYWYRQILGQKVEFLVSFYNNEISEKSEIFDDQFSVERPDGSNFTLKIRSTKLEDSAMYFCASSDRGGGSREQYFGPGTRLTVT.

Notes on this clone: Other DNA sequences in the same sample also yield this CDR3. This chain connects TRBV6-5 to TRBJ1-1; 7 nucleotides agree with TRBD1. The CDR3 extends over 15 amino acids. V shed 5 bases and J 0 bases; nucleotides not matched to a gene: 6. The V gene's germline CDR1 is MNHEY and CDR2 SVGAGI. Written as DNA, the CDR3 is TGTGCCAGCAGTCCCGGGACAGTCATGAACACTGAAGCTTTCTTT. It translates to CASSPGTVMNTEAFF.

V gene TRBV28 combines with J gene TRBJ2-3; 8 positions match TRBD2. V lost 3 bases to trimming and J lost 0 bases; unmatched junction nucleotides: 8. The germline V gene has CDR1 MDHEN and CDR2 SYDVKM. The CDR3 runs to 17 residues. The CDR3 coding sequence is TGTGCCAGCAGTTTGCCCACTAGCGGTTCCAGCACAGATACGCAGTATTTT. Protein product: CASSLPTSGSSTDTQYF.

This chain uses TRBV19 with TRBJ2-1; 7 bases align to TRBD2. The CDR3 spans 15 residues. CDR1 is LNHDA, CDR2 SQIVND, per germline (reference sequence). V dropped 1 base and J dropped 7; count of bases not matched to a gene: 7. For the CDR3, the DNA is TGTGCCAGTAGTATAGGCGGGAGTGCGTCAAATGAGCAGTTCTTC. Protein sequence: CASSIGGSASNEQFF.

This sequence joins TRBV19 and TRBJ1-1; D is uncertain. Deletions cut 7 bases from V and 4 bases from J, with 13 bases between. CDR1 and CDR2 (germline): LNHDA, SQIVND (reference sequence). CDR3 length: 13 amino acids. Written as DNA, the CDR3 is TGTGCCAGTACGTACCCCGGGAGCACTGAAGCTTTCTTT. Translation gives CASTYPGSTEAFF.

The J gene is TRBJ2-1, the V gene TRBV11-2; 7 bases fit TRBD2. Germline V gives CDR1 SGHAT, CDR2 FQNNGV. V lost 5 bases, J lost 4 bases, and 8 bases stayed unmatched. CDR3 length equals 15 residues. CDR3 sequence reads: CASSRREEGYNEQFF. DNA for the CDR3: TGTGCCAGCAGCCGCCGGGAGGAGGGGTACAATGAGCAGTTCTTC. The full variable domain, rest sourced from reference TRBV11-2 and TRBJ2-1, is EAGVAQSPRYKIIEKRQSVAFWCNPISGHATLYWYQQILGQGPKLLIQFQNNGVVDDSQLPKDRFSAERLKGVDSTLKIQPAKLEDSAVYLCASSRREEGYNEQFFGPGTRLTVL.

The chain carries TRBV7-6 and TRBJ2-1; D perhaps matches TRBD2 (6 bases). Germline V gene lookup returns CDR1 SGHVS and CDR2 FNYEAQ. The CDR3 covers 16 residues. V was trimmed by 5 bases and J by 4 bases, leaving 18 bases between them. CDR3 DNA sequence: TGTGCCAGCAGCCCTTCGTTGGAGGGAAAATACAATGAGCAGTTCTTC. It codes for CASSPSLEGKYNEQFF.

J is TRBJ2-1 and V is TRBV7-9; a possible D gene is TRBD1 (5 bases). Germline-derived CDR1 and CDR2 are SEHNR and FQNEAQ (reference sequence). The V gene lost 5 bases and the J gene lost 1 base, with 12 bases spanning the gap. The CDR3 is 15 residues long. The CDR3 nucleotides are TGTGCCAGCAGCCCGCCGAAGGGGTCCTACAATGAGCAGTTCTTC. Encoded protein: CASSPPKGSYNEQFF.